This is a list of T cell receptor beta chains from one sample in a study of blood T cell repertoires in COVID-19. This table comes from immunoSEQ multiplex PCR, and its TCRdb copy is limited to in-frame clones, with some not included. Of 150,000 to 200,000 clones in the sample, 75% to 90% were seen once. Sequences were obtained from PBMCs or T cells enriched from blood (not recorded which). Source of these receptors: a man between 65 and 85 years old who had been exposed to COVID-19. The CDR3 runs from the conserved cysteine through the conserved F or W. The D gene is left open where the match is weak. Expanded clones get a size class; other rows say once, few or many, or leave the size out.

size	V	D	J	CDR3	DNA
NA	TRBV7-2	NA	TRBJ2-7	CASSFGVASDEQYF	TGTGCCAGCAGCTTCGGCGTCGCTAGCGACGAGCAGTACTTC
NA	TRBV30	NA	TRBJ2-1	CAWSRQQGNNEQFF	TGTGCCTGGAGCCGACAACAGGGCAACAATGAGCAGTTCTTC
NA	TRBV2	TRBD2	TRBJ2-3	CASGGIGDREGTHTQYF	TGTGCCAGCGGTGGAATCGGAGATCGGGAGGGCACACATACGCAGTATTTT
NA	TRBV7-9	NA	TRBJ2-7	CASSSRETGEQYF	TGTGCCAGCTCTTCACGGGAGACGGGGGAGCAGTACTTC
NA	TRBV6-5	NA	TRBJ1-2	CASSTTENYGYTF	TGTGCCAGCAGCACGACTGAGAACTATGGCTACACCTTC
NA	TRBV4-3	TRBD1	TRBJ2-6	CASSQDREGAGGANVLTF	TGCGCCAGCAGCCAAGATCGTGAGGGGGCCGGTGGGGCCAACGTCCTGACTTTC
NA	TRBV7-6	TRBD1	TRBJ1-4	CASSSNRGSGEKLFF	TGTGCCAGCAGTTCGAACAGGGGGAGCGGGGAAAAACTGTTTTTT
NA	TRBV4-1	NA	TRBJ1-1	CASSHLGTGGMNTEAFF	TGCGCCAGCAGCCACCTTGGCACGGGGGGGATGAACACTGAAGCTTTCTTT
NA	TRBV2	NA	TRBJ2-7	CASSDVVWAGAYEQYF	TGTGCCAGCAGTGATGTCGTTTGGGCAGGGGCCTACGAGCAGTACTTC
NA	TRBV4-3	NA	TRBJ2-1	CASSHSGGIGQFF	TGCGCCAGCAGCCATAGCGGCGGAATCGGGCAGTTCTTC
NA	TRBV7-9	NA	TRBJ1-4	CASSLGAGSTNEKLFF	TGTGCCAGCAGCTTAGGGGCAGGCTCAACTAATGAAAAACTGTTTTTT
NA	TRBV5-5	TRBD2	TRBJ2-3	CASSHSRNGGGTRTDTQYF	TGTGCCAGCAGCCATTCACGAAACGGGGGGGGGACCCGCACAGATACGCAGTATTTT
NA	TRBV18	NA	TRBJ1-1	CASSLEGHRRKAFF	TGTGCCAGCTCCCTTGAAGGCCACAGGCGGAAAGCTTTCTTT
few	TRBV28	NA	TRBJ1-6	CASSGDYNSPLHF	TGTGCCAGTTCAGGGGACTATAATTCACCCCTCCACTTT
NA	TRBV7-8	NA	TRBJ2-3	CASSLTAPDTQYF	TGTGCCAGCAGCCTCACAGCCCCGGATACGCAGTATTTT
few	TRBV29-1	TRBD2	TRBJ2-1	CSVNGEGLANNEQFF	TGCAGCGTTAATGGGGAAGGACTAGCGAACAATGAGCAGTTCTTC
NA	TRBV6-5	TRBD1	TRBJ1-1	CASSRGQGAEAFF	TGTGCCAGCAGTAGGGGACAGGGCGCTGAAGCTTTCTTT
once	TRBV5-1	NA	TRBJ1-1	CASSLGIDRFTEAFF	TGCGCCAGCAGCTTGGGGATCGACAGGTTCACTGAAGCTTTCTTT
NA	TRBV5-5	TRBD1	TRBJ2-7	CASSLTGTGYEQYF	TGTGCCAGCAGCCTAACCGGGACAGGCTACGAGCAGTACTTC
NA	TRBV27	NA	TRBJ2-5	CASTKTGIPRGAQYF	TGTGCCAGCACCAAGACCGGGATTCCCAGGGGAGCCCAGTACTTC
NA	TRBV2	NA	TRBJ1-5	CASSLSTGAVQPQHF	TGTGCCAGCAGTCTATCTACAGGTGCGGTTCAGCCCCAGCATTTT
NA	TRBV6-5	NA	TRBJ1-2	CASRRTRTVYGYTF	TGTGCCAGCAGGCGTACCCGGACAGTGTATGGCTACACCTTC
NA	TRBV2	TRBD2	TRBJ2-7	CASSEVASGAHEQYF	TGTGCCAGCAGTGAGGTGGCTAGCGGGGCCCACGAGCAGTACTTC
once	TRBV12-3/TRBV12-4	NA	TRBJ2-7	CASSWGLYEQYF	TGTGCCAGCAGTTGGGGCCTATACGAGCAGTACTTC
NA	TRBV28	TRBD2	TRBJ2-1	CASSLGGRGSYNEQFF	TGTGCCAGCAGTTTGGGGGGGAGAGGGTCCTACAATGAGCAGTTCTTC
NA	TRBV6-1	NA	TRBJ1-3	CASSEGEAGNTIYF	TGTGCCAGCAGCGAAGGGGAGGCTGGAAACACCATATATTTT
NA	TRBV12-3/TRBV12-4	NA	TRBJ2-1	CASSISGYNEQFF	TGTGCCAGCTCGATCAGCGGCTACAATGAGCAGTTCTTC
NA	TRBV5-1	TRBD1	TRBJ1-6	CASSQTGNSPLHF	TGCGCCAGCAGCCAGACAGGGAATTCACCCCTCCACTTT